This is a list of T cell receptor beta chains from one sample in a study of cytomegalovirus exposure and HLA in healthy donors. The data were produced by immunoSEQ multiplex PCR, yet TCRdb's version contains in-frame clones alone and is incomplete. The sample lists about 140,000 clones, 8.9% seen once, with 6% to 7.5% in the top ten. The source material was PBMCs. The source of these receptors is a woman in her thirties or forties in good health and CMV-seropositive. Both conserved end residues are part of each CDR3. Each record gives: J gene, D gene, clone size, V gene, CDR3 DNA, CDR3 protein. The D gene is left open where the match is weak. Clone size is given for some rows only: seen once, a few or many times, or a class if the clone is expanded.

j_call: TRBJ1-5
d_call: .
clone_size: .
v_call: TRBV19
cdr3_nt: TGTGCCTGTAAAAAAGGGGTCAGAGAGAGCAATCAGCCCCAGCATTTT
cdr3_aa: CACKKGVRESNQPQHF

j_call: TRBJ2-7
d_call: TRBD2
clone_size: few
v_call: TRBV7-2
cdr3_nt: TGTGCCAGCAGCTTAGTGGGAGGGCGAGGGAACGAGCAGTACTTC
cdr3_aa: CASSLVGGRGNEQYF

j_call: TRBJ2-1
d_call: TRBD1
clone_size: few
v_call: TRBV10-2
cdr3_nt: TGCGCCAGCAGTACCGGACAGGCCTACAATGAGCAGTTCTTC
cdr3_aa: CASSTGQAYNEQFF

j_call: TRBJ1-5
d_call: .
clone_size: .
v_call: TRBV19
cdr3_nt: TGTGCCAGTAGACAGGGAGAATTCAATCAGCCCCAGCATTTT
cdr3_aa: CASRQGEFNQPQHF

j_call: TRBJ2-2
d_call: .
clone_size: few
v_call: TRBV29-1
cdr3_nt: TGCAGCGTGGTGAGGGGGACGAACACCGGGGAGCTGTTTTTT
cdr3_aa: CSVVRGTNTGELFF

j_call: TRBJ1-6
d_call: .
clone_size: few
v_call: TRBV18
cdr3_nt: TGTGCCAGCTCCCACGGGAGTGGGGAAAATTCACCCCTCCACTTT
cdr3_aa: CASSHGSGENSPLHF

j_call: TRBJ1-1
d_call: TRBD1
clone_size: .
v_call: TRBV7-2
cdr3_nt: TGTGCCACCAGGAGCGTGACAGGGAAAAATGAAGCTTTCTTT
cdr3_aa: CATRSVTGKNEAFF

j_call: TRBJ1-2
d_call: .
clone_size: .
v_call: TRBV5-1
cdr3_nt: TGCGCCAGCCGACCTACATCGACAGCCTATGGCTACACCTTC
cdr3_aa: CASRPTSTAYGYTF

j_call: TRBJ2-3
d_call: .
clone_size: .
v_call: TRBV18
cdr3_nt: TGTGCCAGCTCACCCGGTGCAGATACGCAGTATTTT
cdr3_aa: CASSPGADTQYF

j_call: TRBJ2-6
d_call: .
clone_size: few
v_call: TRBV7-2
cdr3_nt: TGTGCCAGCAGGTCTGACAGCTATGGGGCCAACGCCCTGCCTTTC
cdr3_aa: CASRSDSYGANALPF

j_call: TRBJ1-4
d_call: .
clone_size: .
v_call: TRBV6-6
cdr3_nt: TGTGCCAGCGGACTTCTAAATGAAAAACTGTTTTTT
cdr3_aa: CASGLLNEKLFF

j_call: TRBJ2-1
d_call: TRBD1
clone_size: few
v_call: TRBV10-3
cdr3_nt: TGTGCCATCAGTGATTGGACAGGGGGCTCCTACAATGAGCAGTTCTTC
cdr3_aa: CAISDWTGGSYNEQFF

j_call: TRBJ2-7
d_call: .
clone_size: .
v_call: TRBV5-1
cdr3_nt: TGCGCCAGCAGCTTGGGCAGGGTGGAGGGGGAGCAGTACTTC
cdr3_aa: CASSLGRVEGEQYF

j_call: TRBJ2-3
d_call: TRBD2
clone_size: .
v_call: TRBV5-6
cdr3_nt: TGTGCCAGCAGCTTTAGCGGGGGCGCAGATACGCAGTATTTT
cdr3_aa: CASSFSGGADTQYF

j_call: TRBJ2-2
d_call: TRBD1
clone_size: many
v_call: TRBV7-6
cdr3_nt: TGTGCCAGCAGCTTACTGACAGGGCTCACCGGGGAGCTGTTTTTT
cdr3_aa: CASSLLTGLTGELFF

j_call: TRBJ2-1
d_call: TRBD2
clone_size: few
v_call: TRBV29-1
cdr3_nt: TGCAGCGTTGAGGGACTAGCGTGGAATGAGCAGTTCTTC
cdr3_aa: CSVEGLAWNEQFF

j_call: TRBJ1-5
d_call: TRBD1
clone_size: .
v_call: TRBV27
cdr3_nt: TGTGCCAGCAGCTGGACAGGGGAGGCTCAGCCCCAGCATTTT
cdr3_aa: CASSWTGEAQPQHF

j_call: TRBJ1-2
d_call: .
clone_size: few
v_call: TRBV2
cdr3_nt: TGTGCCAGCAGTGAAATGGCCTATGGCTACACCTTC
cdr3_aa: CASSEMAYGYTF

j_call: TRBJ1-2
d_call: .
clone_size: .
v_call: TRBV7-2
cdr3_nt: TGTGCCAGCAGCCCGGAAGGGGGGGGGCCCTATGGCTACACCTTC
cdr3_aa: CASSPEGGGPYGYTF

j_call: TRBJ2-7
d_call: .
clone_size: few
v_call: TRBV11-2
cdr3_nt: TGTGCCAGCAGCTTATCGACAGGTATGGGCGAGCAGTACTTC
cdr3_aa: CASSLSTGMGEQYF

j_call: TRBJ2-2
d_call: .
clone_size: few
v_call: TRBV27
cdr3_nt: TGTGCCAGCAGTTTTTCGATAGGGGCTGCCGGGGAGCTGTTTTTT
cdr3_aa: CASSFSIGAAGELFF

j_call: TRBJ1-2
d_call: .
clone_size: .
v_call: TRBV6-6
cdr3_nt: TGTGCCAGCAGTTACTCGGCAGGGACTACATATGGCTACACCTTC
cdr3_aa: CASSYSAGTTYGYTF

j_call: TRBJ1-1
d_call: TRBD1
clone_size: .
v_call: TRBV7-2
cdr3_nt: TGTGCCAGCAGCCACGGGACAGCGAACACTGAAGCTTTCTTT
cdr3_aa: CASSHGTANTEAFF

j_call: TRBJ1-1
d_call: TRBD1
clone_size: many
v_call: TRBV10-2
cdr3_nt: TGCGCCAGCAGTGACCTGACAGGGGGCGGCACTGAAGCTTTCTTT
cdr3_aa: CASSDLTGGGTEAFF

j_call: TRBJ2-1
d_call: .
clone_size: few
v_call: TRBV30
cdr3_nt: TGTGCCTGGAATGGGGCAACCGTACAGCAGTTCTTC
cdr3_aa: CAWNGATVQQFF

j_call: TRBJ1-4
d_call: .
clone_size: .
v_call: TRBV2
cdr3_nt: TGTGCCAGCAGTGAGGGGTTGGGGGCCTGGGCTAATGAAAAACTGTTTTTT
cdr3_aa: CASSEGLGAWANEKLFF

j_call: TRBJ1-1
d_call: TRBD1
clone_size: .
v_call: TRBV4-1
cdr3_nt: TGCGCCAGCAGCCATTTCCCCCGGGGGACAGGGGGCGCAGGAGCTGAAGCTTTCTTT
cdr3_aa: CASSHFPRGTGGAGAEAFF

j_call: TRBJ1-6
d_call: .
clone_size: .
v_call: TRBV10-3
cdr3_nt: TGTGCCGTGGGAGGGACCAGTCCACCCCTCCACTTT
cdr3_aa: CAVGGTSPPLHF

j_call: TRBJ2-7
d_call: .
clone_size: few
v_call: TRBV18
cdr3_nt: TGTGCCAGCTCACCAGGCCTAGTTTCCTACGAGCAGTACTTC
cdr3_aa: CASSPGLVSYEQYF

j_call: TRBJ2-1
d_call: TRBD2
clone_size: few
v_call: TRBV4-2
cdr3_nt: TGTGCCAGCAGCCAAGGTAGCGGGGGGGGTGAGGATGAGCAGTTCTTC
cdr3_aa: CASSQGSGGGEDEQFF

j_call: TRBJ2-1
d_call: .
clone_size: few
v_call: TRBV5-8
cdr3_nt: TGTGCCAGCAGCTTGGTAAACTACAATGAGCAGTTCTTC
cdr3_aa: CASSLVNYNEQFF

j_call: TRBJ1-2
d_call: .
clone_size: few
v_call: TRBV15
cdr3_nt: TGTGCCACCAGCGCCGTGCGTCCGGGAAACTATGGCTACACCTTC
cdr3_aa: CATSAVRPGNYGYTF

j_call: TRBJ2-1
d_call: TRBD1
clone_size: few
v_call: TRBV5-8
cdr3_nt: TGTGCCAGCAGCTTGAGCAGGGGGCTGAGCGATGAGCAGTTCTTC
cdr3_aa: CASSLSRGLSDEQFF

j_call: TRBJ1-1
d_call: TRBD1
clone_size: few
v_call: TRBV16
cdr3_nt: TGTGCCAGCAGCCAGCTAATTATGGGACAGGAGGCCCCAGCTGAAGCTTTCTTT
cdr3_aa: CASSQLIMGQEAPAEAFF

j_call: TRBJ1-2
d_call: TRBD1
clone_size: few
v_call: TRBV4-3
cdr3_nt: TGCGCCAGCAGCCCGACAGGGGGCCACTATGGCTACACCTTC
cdr3_aa: CASSPTGGHYGYTF

j_call: TRBJ2-3
d_call: .
clone_size: .
v_call: TRBV15
cdr3_nt: TGTGCCACCAGCAGAGATTATGAGGATACGCAGTATTTT
cdr3_aa: CATSRDYEDTQYF

j_call: TRBJ2-1
d_call: .
clone_size: .
v_call: TRBV6-1
cdr3_nt: TGTGCCAGCAGTGAAGGGACCGCGGGCAATGAGCAGTTCTTC
cdr3_aa: CASSEGTAGNEQFF

j_call: TRBJ1-1
d_call: .
clone_size: .
v_call: TRBV25-1
cdr3_nt: TGTGCCAGCAGTGCAGGTTTGAACACTGAAGCTTTCTTT
cdr3_aa: CASSAGLNTEAFF

j_call: TRBJ1-1
d_call: .
clone_size: few
v_call: TRBV19
cdr3_nt: TGTGCCAGTAGGACTCCAGTGGGTTCGAAAGCTTTCTTT
cdr3_aa: CASRTPVGSKAFF

j_call: TRBJ2-1
d_call: TRBD2
clone_size: .
v_call: TRBV5-6
cdr3_nt: TGTGCCAGCAGCTCCCCCCTAGCGGGGGTTTACAATGAGCAGTTCTTC
cdr3_aa: CASSSPLAGVYNEQFF

j_call: TRBJ1-3
d_call: .
clone_size: .
v_call: TRBV6-1
cdr3_nt: TGTGCCAGCAATCGGGACACCAGGGGACGCACCATATATTTT
cdr3_aa: CASNRDTRGRTIYF

j_call: TRBJ2-7
d_call: .
clone_size: .
v_call: TRBV5-1
cdr3_nt: TGCGCCAGCAGCCGCTCAGGGGCCTACGAGCAGTACTTC
cdr3_aa: CASSRSGAYEQYF

j_call: TRBJ2-5
d_call: TRBD1
clone_size: .
v_call: TRBV11-3
cdr3_nt: TGTGCCAGCAGCCCTTCGACAGGGGAGACCCAGTACTTC
cdr3_aa: CASSPSTGETQYF

j_call: TRBJ1-1
d_call: .
clone_size: few
v_call: TRBV5-1
cdr3_nt: TGCGCCAGCACCTTGCTGGGAGATCGGAACACTGAAGCTTTCTTT
cdr3_aa: CASTLLGDRNTEAFF

j_call: TRBJ2-5
d_call: .
clone_size: few
v_call: TRBV5-6
cdr3_nt: TGTGCCAGCAGCTTGCGGGGTGCGGAGACCCAGTACTTC
cdr3_aa: CASSLRGAETQYF

j_call: TRBJ1-2
d_call: .
clone_size: few
v_call: TRBV10-3
cdr3_nt: TGTGCCATCGCCCTGGGCGGGGGCGAAGGTAACTATGGCTACACCTTC
cdr3_aa: CAIALGGGEGNYGYTF

j_call: TRBJ1-1
d_call: TRBD1
clone_size: .
v_call: TRBV5-8
cdr3_nt: TGTGCCAGCAGCTTGGCGGGACAGGGGATGATCACTGAAGCTTTCTTT
cdr3_aa: CASSLAGQGMITEAFF

j_call: TRBJ2-7
d_call: TRBD1
clone_size: .
v_call: TRBV6-1
cdr3_nt: TGTGCCAGCAGTGGTATCCCGGGACAGGGGGTTTCCTCCTACGAGCAGTACTTC
cdr3_aa: CASSGIPGQGVSSYEQYF

j_call: TRBJ1-1
d_call: .
clone_size: .
v_call: TRBV5-6
cdr3_nt: TGTGCCAGCAGCTTGGGGATCGGGGGTGAAGCTTTCTTT
cdr3_aa: CASSLGIGGEAFF

j_call: TRBJ1-1
d_call: .
clone_size: medium-sized
v_call: TRBV27
cdr3_nt: TGTGCCAGCAGTTCTCTACAGGGCCTGAACACTGAAGCTTTCTTT
cdr3_aa: CASSSLQGLNTEAFF

j_call: TRBJ1-1
d_call: TRBD1
clone_size: .
v_call: TRBV9
cdr3_nt: TGTGCCAGCAGCTTGGGACAGCTGAACACTGAAGCTTTCTTT
cdr3_aa: CASSLGQLNTEAFF

j_call: TRBJ2-1
d_call: TRBD2
clone_size: .
v_call: TRBV5-1
cdr3_nt: TGCGCCAGCAGCTTGTTAGCGGGGGCAGAGTACAATGAGCAGTTCTTC
cdr3_aa: CASSLLAGAEYNEQFF

j_call: TRBJ1-6
d_call: TRBD1
clone_size: .
v_call: TRBV25-1
cdr3_nt: TGTGCCAGCAGTGCAAATCGACAGGGGACTAATTCACCCCTCCACTTT
cdr3_aa: CASSANRQGTNSPLHF

j_call: TRBJ1-3
d_call: .
clone_size: few
v_call: TRBV27
cdr3_nt: TGTGCCAGCAGTTTAACAGGGTACTCTGGAAACACCATATATTTT
cdr3_aa: CASSLTGYSGNTIYF

j_call: TRBJ1-1
d_call: .
clone_size: .
v_call: TRBV7-9
cdr3_nt: TGTGCCAGCAGCCCGAGAGGAGGTCTGGAGACTGAAGCTTTCTTT
cdr3_aa: CASSPRGGLETEAFF

j_call: TRBJ1-1
d_call: .
clone_size: few
v_call: TRBV6-6
cdr3_nt: TGTGCCAGCAGGGTCGCGGGGTCTGAAGCTTTCTTT
cdr3_aa: CASRVAGSEAFF

j_call: TRBJ1-1
d_call: TRBD1
clone_size: few
v_call: TRBV7-3
cdr3_nt: TGTGCCAGCAGCTTGTTGACAGGGGGAGAAGCTTTCTTT
cdr3_aa: CASSLLTGGEAFF